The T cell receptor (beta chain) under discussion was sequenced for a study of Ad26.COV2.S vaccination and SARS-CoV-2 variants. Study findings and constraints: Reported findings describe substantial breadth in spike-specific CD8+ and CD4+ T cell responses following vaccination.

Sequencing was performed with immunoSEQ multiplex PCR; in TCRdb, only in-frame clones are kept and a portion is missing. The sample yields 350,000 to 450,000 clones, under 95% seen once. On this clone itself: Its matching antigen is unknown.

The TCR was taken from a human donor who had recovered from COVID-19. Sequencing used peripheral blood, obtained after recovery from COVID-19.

The CDR3 protein is CASSSDRGYTF. Here the CDR3 DNA reads TGTGCCAGCAGCTCAGACAGGGGCTACACCTTC. The V call is TRBV5-6, the J call TRBJ1-2; weak D call: TRBD1 (6 bases). The germline gives CDR1 SGHDT, CDR2 YYEEEE. The CDR3 runs to 11 residues. V lost 3 bases and J lost 8, with 8 bases in between.